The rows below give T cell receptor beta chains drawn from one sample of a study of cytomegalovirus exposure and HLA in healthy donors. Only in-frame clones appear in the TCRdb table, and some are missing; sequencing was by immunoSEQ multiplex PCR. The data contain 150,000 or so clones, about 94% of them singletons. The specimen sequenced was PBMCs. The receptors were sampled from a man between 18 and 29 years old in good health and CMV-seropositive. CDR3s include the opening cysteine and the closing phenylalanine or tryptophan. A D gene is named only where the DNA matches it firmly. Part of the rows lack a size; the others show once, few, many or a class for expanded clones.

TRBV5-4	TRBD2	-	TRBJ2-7	CASSKLAGGYEQYF	TGTGCCAGCAGCAAACTAGCGGGAGGCTACGAGCAGTACTTC
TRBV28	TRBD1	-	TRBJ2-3	CASSTRTGGSATQYF	TGTGCCAGCAGTACGAGGACAGGGGGTAGCGCTACGCAGTATTTT
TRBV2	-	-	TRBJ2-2	CASSARAATGELFF	TGTGCCAGCAGTGCGAGGGCCGCCACCGGGGAGCTGTTTTTT
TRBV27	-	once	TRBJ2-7	CASRVPGTQGYEQYF	TGTGCCAGCAGAGTACCCGGGACACAAGGCTACGAGCAGTACTTC
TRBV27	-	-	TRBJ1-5	CASSMDRRSNQPQHF	TGTGCCAGCAGTATGGACAGACGAAGTAATCAGCCCCAGCATTTT
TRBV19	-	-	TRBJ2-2	CASSYSPRELFF	TGTGCCAGTAGTTACTCCCCGCGGGAGCTGTTTTTT
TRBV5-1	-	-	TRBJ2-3	CASSLEGGSTDTQYF	TGCGCCAGCAGCTTGGAAGGCGGGAGCACAGATACGCAGTATTTT
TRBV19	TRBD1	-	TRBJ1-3	CASSVDRGNTIYF	TGTGCCAGTAGTGTCGACAGGGGGAACACCATATATTTT
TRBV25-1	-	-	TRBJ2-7	CASSQGSAYEQYF	TGTGCCAGCAGTCAGGGATCGGCCTACGAGCAGTACTTC
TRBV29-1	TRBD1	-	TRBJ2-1	CSASGTANEQFF	TGCAGCGCCTCCGGGACAGCCAATGAGCAGTTCTTC
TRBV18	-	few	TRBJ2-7	CASSPGTVYEQYF	TGTGCCAGCTCACCGGGGACTGTATACGAGCAGTACTTC
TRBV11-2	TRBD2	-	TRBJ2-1	CASSPRLGGPPYNEQFF	TGTGCCAGCAGCCCACGGTTGGGAGGGCCGCCCTACAATGAGCAGTTCTTC
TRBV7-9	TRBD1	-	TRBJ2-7	CASSFTGGARDEQYF	TGTGCCAGCAGCTTTACAGGGGGCGCGCGGGACGAGCAGTACTTC
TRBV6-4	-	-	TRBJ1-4	CASSDSEGEKLFF	TGTGCCAGCAGTGACTCTGAGGGTGAAAAACTGTTTTTT
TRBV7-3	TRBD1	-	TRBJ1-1	CASSQQGGLGTEAFF	TGTGCCAGCAGCCAACAAGGGGGCCTGGGGACTGAAGCTTTCTTT